The 29 T cell receptor beta chains given below trace back to one sample, sequenced in a study of human T cells and chemical hapten exposure. The time point: healthy volunteer bleed at 6 weeks. Whole blood, unfractionated, served as the material for total RNA extraction. TCRdb re-called the RACE reads through MiXCR, storing one row per CDR3 protein. The sample holds fewer than 85,000 distinct CDR3 sequences, roughly 8.7% seen once. Sequencing input: whole blood. These receptors originate from a male donor in good health. Some clones in this sample may be carry-over from other donors' samples.

The V call is TRBV7-2, the J call TRBJ2-7; 10 bases match TRBD1. The V gene's germline CDR1 is SGHTA and CDR2 FQGNSA. The CDR3 is 14 amino acids. V was pared by 5 bases and J by 3 bases, with 4 bases of the junction left unmatched. The CDR3 sequence is CASSNRDRGYEQYF. CDR3 nucleotide sequence: TGTGCCAGCAGCAACCGGGACAGGGGCTACGAGCAGTACTTC.

The chain carries TRBV10-3 and TRBJ1-6, with unresolved D. Germline loops: CDR1 ENHRY, CDR2 SYGVKD. The V end lost 5 bases, the J end lost 8 bases, and 10 bases lay between the germline ends. The CDR3 runs 13 residues. The CDR3 DNA reads TGTGCCATCAGTCGGGCGGAGGATTCACCCCTCCACTTT. Translated, it gives CAISRAEDSPLHF.

The sample holds a few counts of this clonotype. The chain links TRBV15 to TRBJ2-7, with unresolved D. This CDR3 spans 14 amino acids. Trimming shortened V by 0 bases and J by 0 bases, and 6 bases separated the two germline ends. In germline, CDR1 is LNHNV, CDR2 YYDKDF (reference sequence). The CDR3 loop is CATSRDRSSYEQYF. CDR3 coding DNA: TGTGCCACCAGCAGAGACAGGAGCTCCTACGAGCAGTACTTC.

The chain carries TRBV12-3 or TRBV12-4 and TRBJ1-1; tentatively, D is TRBD1 (5 bases). The CDR3 contains 13 residues. V was trimmed by 6 bases and J by 0 bases, leaving 8 bases between them. The CDR3, as DNA: TGTGCCAGCAGCCCGACAGTGAACACTGAAGCTTTCTTT. It yields the protein CASSPTVNTEAFF.

This clonotype was seen a handful of times. This sequence joins TRBV18 and TRBJ2-5; D is undetermined. V dropped 1 base and J dropped 5 bases, with 11 bases sitting between them. There are 14 residues in the CDR3. Germline V lookup: CDR1 KGHSH, CDR2 LQKENI. The CDR3: CASSPLTVVETQYF. The CDR3 region has the DNA TGTGCCAGCTCACCACTCACAGTTGTGGAGACCCAGTACTTC.

At least ten counts were recorded for this clonotype. The genes are TRBV27 and TRBJ1-3; no definite D call. The CDR3 has 16 residues. Looked up from germline, CDR1 is MNHEY and CDR2 is SMNVEV (reference sequence). Trimming left V 7 bases short and J 1 base short, with 17 bases between. CDR3 region: CASKESGRISGNTIYF. The CDR3 DNA is TGTGCCAGCAAAGAATCCGGCCGGATTTCTGGAAACACCATATATTTT.

This chain connects TRBV9 to TRBJ2-7; no clear D. CDR3 size: 14 residues. V lost 0 bases to trimming and J lost 2 bases, with 9 bases between them. CDR1 and CDR2 from the germline V gene are SGDLS and YYNGEE. CDR3 amino acids: CASSVGEPTYEQYF. Written as DNA, the CDR3 is TGTGCCAGCAGCGTAGGGGAACCCACCTACGAGCAGTACTTC.

In this sample, this clonotype turned up a few times. The chain joins TRBV5-1 to TRBJ2-7; D uncertain. Deletions cut 2 bases from V and 3 bases from J, with 21 bases between. Germline CDR1 SGHRS, CDR2 YFSETQ. The CDR3 covers 17 residues. CDR3 nucleotides: TGCGCCAGCAGCTTAAGCGTAAGTAAAAATACGGTCTACGAGCAGTACTTC. Its protein product is CASSLSVSKNTVYEQYF.

This chain links TRBV5-1 with TRBJ1-1; D gene uncertain. Trimming took 0 bases from V and 0 from J, leaving 9 bases between them. There are 15 residues in the CDR3. In germline, CDR1 is SGHRS, CDR2 YFSETQ. CDR3 bases: TGCGCCAGCAGCTTGGCAGGACTCATGAACACTGAAGCTTTCTTT. Its translation is CASSLAGLMNTEAFF. Full variable domain (outside the CDR3, taken from reference TRBV5-1 and TRBJ1-1): KAGVTQTPRYLIKTRGQQVTLSCSPISGHRSVSWYQQTPGQGLQFLFEYFSETQRNKGNFPGRFSGRQFSNSRSEMNVSTLELGDSALYLCASSLAGLMNTEAFFGQGTRLTVV.

Many counts were recorded for this clonotype. This chain uses TRBV4-3 with TRBJ1-1; no reliable D call. Germline lookup yields CDR1 LGHNA and CDR2 YSLEER. The germline V and J ends were trimmed by 0 bases and 0 bases, with 8 bases remaining between them. This CDR3 contains 15 residues. The CDR3: CASSQDIWMNTEAFF. CDR3 DNA: TGCGCCAGCAGCCAAGATATTTGGATGAACACTGAAGCTTTCTTT.

In its sample, this clonotype was seen a few times. V usage is TRBV6-5 and J usage is TRBJ1-4; 7 bases are a match to TRBD1. The CDR3 consists of 15 residues. Trimming removed 0 bases from V and 8 bases from J; junction bases left unmatched: 6. The germline gives CDR1 MNHEY, CDR2 SVGAGI. CDR3 DNA sequence: TGTGCCAGCAGTTACTCGGGCCAGGGGGGAGAAAAACTGTTTTTT. This sequence encodes CASSYSGQGGEKLFF.

This clonotype was found many times. Relative to the germline gene, one junction end is altered; a read error may explain this. This rearrangement joins TRBV20-1 to TRBJ1-1; the D is unclear. Germline V gene data show CDR1 as DFQATT and CDR2 as SNEGSKA (reference sequence). This CDR3 comprises 12 residues. The CDR3 loop reads CSASLGSTEAFF. The CDR3 nucleotides read TGCAGTGCTAGTCTCGGGAGCACTGAAGCCTTCTTT.

This clonotype was detected ten times or more. This chain uses TRBV12-3 or TRBV12-4 with TRBJ2-1; no firm D call. V was trimmed by 3 bases and J by 12 bases, leaving 12 bases between them. This CDR3 has 12 residues. The chain's CDR3 is CASSLARSVQFF. CDR3 sequence (DNA): TGTGCCAGCAGTTTGGCCAGGTCTGTGCAGTTCTTC.

V is TRBV28 and J is TRBJ2-7, with 7 nucleotides matching TRBD1. V was clipped by 5 bases and J by 5 bases; unmatched bases: 12. Germline lookup yields CDR1 MDHEN and CDR2 SYDVKM. The CDR3 length is 15 residues. The CDR3 coding sequence is TGTGCCAGCAGTCAACAGGGGCGAGTTTCGCACGAGCAGTACTTC. This codes for CASSQQGRVSHEQYF.

The table lists this clonotype with many counts. V is TRBV5-1 and J is TRBJ2-5, with a possible D match to TRBD1 (6 bases). V lost 0 bases to trimming and J lost 0 bases, with 9 bases between them. Germline assignment: CDR1 SGHRS and CDR2 YFSETQ. The length of the CDR3 is 15 residues. The CDR3 reads CASSLGTANQETQYF. The CDR3 coding sequence is TGCGCCAGCAGCTTGGGGACAGCGAACCAAGAGACCCAGTACTTC.

The chain employs TRBV7-8 and TRBJ2-5, with no clear D. This CDR3 has 16 amino acids. Per the germline V gene, CDR1 is SGHVS and CDR2 is FQNEAQ. Trimming took off 7 bases at V and 1 base at J, with 19 bases between the two ends. DNA for the CDR3: TGTGCCAGCACCACCCGTTTTCGGCAGCTCCAAGAGACCCAGTACTTC. Protein product: CASTTRFRQLQETQYF.

The V and J genes are TRBV7-6 and TRBJ2-7; possibly TRBD1 for D (5 bases). The CDR3 has 14 residues. In germline, CDR1 is SGHVS, CDR2 FNYEAQ. Trimming took off 6 bases at V and 2 bases at J, with 14 bases between the two ends. CDR3 amino acids: CASRPNGATYEQYF. Written as DNA, the CDR3 is TGTGCCAGCAGACCGAATGGGGCAACCTACGAGCAGTACTTC. Full variable domain (remainder filled in from reference TRBV7-6 and TRBJ2-7): GAGVSQSPRYKVTKRGQDVALRCDPISGHVSLYWYRQALGQGPEFLTYFNYEAQQDKSGLPNDRFSAERPEGSISTLTIQRTEQRDSAMYRCASRPNGATYEQYFGPGTRLTVT.

This chain joins TRBV12-3 or TRBV12-4 and TRBJ1-1, with a possible D match to TRBD1 (6 bases). The V gene lost 6 bases and the J gene lost 7 bases, with 18 bases spanning the gap. CDR3 size: 14 residues. In nucleotides, the CDR3 is TGTGCCAGCAGCCTCGGGGGGGCACCTCTTGAAGCTTTCTTT. This codes for CASSLGGAPLEAFF.

The chain employs TRBV4-3 and TRBJ2-6, with no clear D. Germline V gene data show CDR1 as LGHNA and CDR2 as YSLEER. V lost 1 base and J 1 base, leaving 14 bases between the germline ends. CDR3 length: 18 residues. This CDR3 reads CASSQGRGDVSGANVLTF. CDR3 bases: TGCGCCAGCAGCCAAGGGCGTGGGGATGTGTCTGGGGCCAACGTCCTGACTTTC.

In its sample, this clonotype was seen many times. The chain links TRBV20-1 to TRBJ1-5; D is unclear. The CDR3 sequence is 14 residues long. Germline CDR1 DFQATT, CDR2 SNEGSKA (reference sequence). V was clipped by 1 base and J by 3 bases, with 10 bases between them. The CDR3 spells CSARALRDNQPQHF. The DNA of the CDR3 is TGCAGTGCTAGAGCACTGAGGGACAATCAGCCCCAGCATTTT.

Only a few counts were recorded for this clonotype. The genes are TRBV12-3 or TRBV12-4 and TRBJ1-2; possible D gene TRBD1, 6 bases. The CDR3 is 17 residues long. V was pared by 2 bases and J by 4 bases, with 20 bases between. The CDR3 DNA sequence: TGTGCCAGCAGTTTATGGATCTCCGGACAGAAGGCCTATGGCTACACCTTC. It codes for CASSLWISGQKAYGYTF.

This clonotype was seen a few times. J is TRBJ2-3 and V is TRBV20-1, with 8 bases fitting TRBD2. CDR1 is DFQATT and CDR2 is SNEGSKA in the germline V gene (reference sequence). The trim removed 6 bases at V and 0 bases at J, leaving 11 bases unmatched. The CDR3 is made up of 16 amino acids. As DNA, the CDR3 is TGCAGTGCCCTCCCCCGGGGGGGGAGAAGCACAGATACGCAGTATTTT. Its protein product is CSALPRGGRSTDTQYF.

This clonotype was seen a single time. J is TRBJ2-1 and V is TRBV27, with unresolved D. The germline V gene encodes CDR1 MNHEY and CDR2 SMNVEV (reference sequence). The V end lost 7 bases, the J end lost 0 bases, and 13 bases lay between the germline ends. CDR3 length: 15 residues. The CDR3 sequence: CASTQTPTSYNEQFF. In DNA, the CDR3 is TGTGCCAGCACTCAAACACCGACCTCCTACAATGAGCAGTTCTTC.

In this sample, this clonotype turned up a few times. CDR3 in amino acids: CASSRDHYGYTF. As DNA, the CDR3 is TGTGCCAGCAGCCGGGACCACTATGGCTACACCTTC. The V gene is TRBV5-6, the J gene TRBJ1-2; a possible D gene is TRBD1 (5 bases). The germline gives CDR1 SGHDT, CDR2 YYEEEE. There are 12 residues in the CDR3. The V end lost 4 bases, the J end lost 3 bases, and 7 bases lay between the germline ends.

Remarks on this clonotype: This may arise from a read error, as a much more abundant clone is one base away. The chain employs TRBV5-1 and TRBJ1-3, with a tentative D call TRBD1 (5 bases). Germline CDR1 SGHRS, CDR2 YFSETQ. CDR3 length equals 16 residues. CDR3 in amino acids: CASSLEDSSSVNTIYF. In nucleotides, the CDR3 is TGCGCCAGCAGCTTGGAAGACAGTAGCTCTGTAAACACCATATATTTT.

The V and J genes are TRBV7-2 and TRBJ1-1, with a tentative D call TRBD1 (6 bases). This CDR3 is 13 amino acids long. The V end was cut by 3 bases, the J end by 5 bases, with 10 bases between. The germline V gene has CDR1 SGHTA and CDR2 FQGNSA. The CDR3 nucleotides are TGTGCCAGCAGCTTTGGAGGGGGAACTGAAGCTTTCTTT. It codes for CASSFGGGTEAFF.

The CDR3 nucleotides read TGTGCCATCAGTGCGGGCGGAATCCAAGAGACCCAGTACTTC. Translation: CAISAGGIQETQYF. The J gene is TRBJ2-5, the V gene TRBV10-3, with unresolved D. CDR3 length: 14 amino acids. Germline V gene lookup returns CDR1 ENHRY and CDR2 SYGVKD. With 4 bases removed from V and 1 base from J, the gap between germline ends came to 10 bases.

The chain is built from TRBV5-1 and TRBJ1-1; no definite D call. The CDR3 has 13 residues. CDR1 and CDR2 (germline): SGHRS, YFSETQ. V was clipped by 3 bases and J by 0 bases, with 6 bases between them. The CDR3 loop reads CASSSPVNTEAFF. CDR3 bases: TGCGCCAGCAGCTCGCCAGTGAACACTGAAGCTTTCTTT.

The chain recombines TRBV25-1 with TRBJ1-2; 8 bases fit TRBD1. The CDR3 runs to 15 residues. In germline, CDR1 is MGHDK, CDR2 SYGVNS. The V segment lost 2 bases and the J segment 2 bases; nucleotides outside the gene matches: 4. CDR3 sequence reads: CASSEPRQGNYGYTF. In DNA form, the CDR3 reads TGTGCCAGCAGTGAACCCAGACAGGGGAACTATGGCTACACCTTC.